This entry describes one T cell receptor (beta chain). Its antigen is unknown. No base quality values were provided; no much bigger clone lies one nucleotide off. The goal of deep resolution MiSeq sequencing was a depth between 1 in 1 million and 1 in 200,000 T cells, and coverage averaged 10x per clonotype. TCR beta libraries were generated with the immunoSEQ hsTCRB Kit. In the paper's pipeline: Data were analyzed with ImmunoSEQ Data Assistant and ImmunoSEQ Analyzer, with V, D and J genes assigned per IMGT definitions. Clonality, which ranges from 0 to 1, was calculated by subtracting the normalized Shannon entropy of productive rearrangement frequencies from one. Public clonotype analysis was restricted to overrepresented clonotypes comprising at least 0.05% of each patient's repertoire. About twelve age-matched healthy donor repertoires from immuneACCESS were used as controls for clonality. In TCRdb, the immuneACCESS table is reduced to in-frame sequences with V and J assigned. These tables do not hold every clone; where another copy was compared, an unresolved V gene accounts for under half, and the others remain unexplained. V, J and clone size are taken as reported in that table, and D and trimming were inferred from the DNA itself. This sample is represented by just over 200,000 clones; over 65% of them were singletons. Around 5.9% of the sample is held by the ten biggest clonotypes.

This sample was included in a study of cytotoxic CD8 clonotypes in ibrutinib-treated CLL (dated by TCRdb to 2020 to 2023). Describing the broader study: The cohort was composed of 11 relapsed/refractory and around 15 treatment-naive patients; IGHV unmutated status was identified in under 18 patients. All remission and progressive disease samples were collected while patients were still receiving ibrutinib. Longitudinal samples were obtainable from about 30% of the roughly 86 participants in the trial. Samples averaged approximately 250,000 productive templates and 80,000 to 100,000 productive rearrangements. Partial responses were observed in roughly 24 patients and complete responses in 2; after a median follow-up of around 64 months, remission was maintained in 15 or so patients and progression was observed in 12. The response samples were drawn at a median of 12 months into treatment, with a range of about 6 to 40 months. Cryopreserved peripheral blood mononuclear cells were obtained before treatment, at response, and at either sustained remission or disease progression. Broader findings and caveats from the paper: Lymph node repertoires were not examined, and the timing of sampling was not matched between patients in sustained remission and those whose disease progressed. Clonality rose at ibrutinib response, remained stable during sustained remission, and dropped back toward baseline at progression. Baseline clonality was found to be higher than that of age-matched healthy donors and was strongly correlated with circulating CD8+ T-cell counts. Public clonotypes were rare and either shrank or stayed stable during treatment, and the rise in clonality at ibrutinib response reflected expansion of private clonotypes.

CDR1 and CDR2 (SNHLY, FYNNEI) derive from the germline V gene. The CDR3 contains 20 residues, cysteine and phenylalanine counted. Only the CDR3 DNA is retained, 60 bases long and in frame from the first base. Relative to germline, V is missing 6 bases and J is missing 3 bases, with 19 bases of the junction outside any gene match. The label giving this sample's time point can be read as: more than 10 months on ibrutinib. For TCR beta library preparation, around 1.9 micrograms of genomic DNA were extracted from the cryopreserved PBMCs. Longitudinal blood samples from CLL patients on ibrutinib monotherapy underwent high-throughput TCR beta sequencing. The patients took part in an open-label, single-center phase 2 trial of ibrutinib monotherapy.

The sequenced sample was PBMCs, obtained after 12 months of ibrutinib treatment. This sequence was found in a human donor with chronic lymphocytic leukemia. The rearranged chain carries TRBV2 and TRBJ1-5, with 11 bases matching TRBD1. The DNA sequence follows: TGTGCCAGCAGCAGTACGACCGGGACAGGGGGGGGTAGCGACAATCAGCCCCAGCATTTT. Its product reads: CASSSTTGTGGGSDNQPQHF.